These 7 T cell receptor beta chains share one sample of origin, sequenced in a study of CD8 T cells in ankylosing spondylitis. Whole-study findings and limits: Ankylosing spondylitis blood appeared to be characterized by a TCR beta motif of eight or nine highly homologous variants.

Antigen specificity for these receptors is unknown. TCRdb analysed the 5' RACE reads with MiXCR anew, one entry per CDR3 protein. The top ten hold roughly 0.9% of the sample, which has hundreds of thousands of distinct CDR3 sequences, 26% seen once. The sample taken for sequencing was blood, either unsorted or a sorted T cell fraction (not recorded which). The receptors come from a male donor with ankylosing spondylitis.

This clonotype was counted ten times or more. The chain has TRBV5-1 and TRBJ2-7; 12 nucleotides match TRBD2. This CDR3 comprises 14 residues. The V gene end was trimmed by 0 bases and the J gene end by 6 bases; junction bases not matched to a gene: 1. Germline values: CDR1 SGHRS, CDR2 YFSETQ. CDR3 loop: CASSLGLAGAEQYF. The CDR3 bases are TGCGCCAGCAGCTTGGGACTAGCGGGAGCCGAGCAGTACTTC.

This chain connects TRBV6-1 to TRBJ2-3; D may be TRBD1 or TRBD2 (5 bases each). V was cut by 4 bases and J by 1 base, with 12 bases left in between. The CDR3 sequence is 15 residues long. CDR1 MNHNS and CDR2 SASEGT come from the germline V gene. CDR3 residues: CASSVRDRRTDTQYF. The CDR3, as DNA: TGTGCCAGCAGTGTTCGGGACCGCCGCACAGATACGCAGTATTTT.

V is TRBV5-1 and J is TRBJ2-4; D gene unclear. This CDR3 comprises 12 residues. Germline V gene data show CDR1 as SGHRS and CDR2 as YFSETQ. V was clipped by 1 base and J by 10 bases, with 9 bases between them. Here the CDR3 reads CASSLPGRIQYF. The CDR3 DNA is TGCGCCAGCAGCTTGCCAGGAAGGATTCAGTACTTC.

This clonotype was seen at least ten times. The V and J genes are TRBV5-1 and TRBJ2-1; TRBD2 matches 7 bases. V dropped 5 bases and J dropped 5; count of bases not matched to a gene: 7. This CDR3 has 14 residues. Germline lookup yields CDR1 SGHRS and CDR2 YFSETQ. CDR3 region: CASRVAGTNNEQFF. DNA of the CDR3: TGCGCCAGCAGGGTCGCCGGGACTAACAATGAGCAGTTCTTC.

This chain uses TRBV5-1 with TRBJ1-2; the D is unclear. The CDR3 is 13 amino acids. V shed 3 bases and J shed 3 bases, with 9 bases lying between them. The germline CDR1 and CDR2 sequences are SGHRS and YFSETQ. CDR3 bases: TGCGCCAGCAGCTCCCGGGCCGACTATGGCTACACCTTC. It encodes CASSSRADYGYTF.

This clonotype was found a few times. The chain joins TRBV10-3 to TRBJ1-5; TRBD1 might be the D (5 bases). CDR3 size: 12 residues. Germline V gene sequence: CDR1 ENHRY, CDR2 SYGVKD. Trimming shortened V by 4 bases and J by 6 bases, and 7 bases separated the two germline ends. The CDR3 DNA is TGTGCCATCAGTGCAAGGGGTCAGCCCCAGCATTTT. As protein: CAISARGQPQHF.

This clonotype has more than one count but fewer than ten. J is TRBJ2-3 and V is TRBV5-6; the D gene is possibly TRBD2 (5 bases). CDR3 length equals 15 residues. The V gene's germline CDR1 is SGHDT and CDR2 YYEEEE. V dropped 2 bases and J dropped 1 base, with 11 bases sitting between them. CDR3 residues: CASSLEGKGTDTQYF. CDR3 DNA: TGTGCCAGCAGCTTAGAGGGCAAGGGCACAGATACGCAGTATTTT.